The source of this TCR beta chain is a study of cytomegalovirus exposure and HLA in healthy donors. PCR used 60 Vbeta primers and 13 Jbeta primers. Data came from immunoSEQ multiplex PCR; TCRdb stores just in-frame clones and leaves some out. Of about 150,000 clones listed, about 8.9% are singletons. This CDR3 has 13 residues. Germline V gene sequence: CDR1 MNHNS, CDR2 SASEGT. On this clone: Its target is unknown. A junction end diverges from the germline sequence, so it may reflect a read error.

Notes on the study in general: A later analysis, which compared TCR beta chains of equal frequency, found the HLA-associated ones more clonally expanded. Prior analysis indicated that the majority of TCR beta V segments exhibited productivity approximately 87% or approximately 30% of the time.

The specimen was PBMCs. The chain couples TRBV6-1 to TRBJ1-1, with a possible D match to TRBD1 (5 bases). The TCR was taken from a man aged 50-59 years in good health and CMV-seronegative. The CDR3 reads CASSEDRYSEAFF. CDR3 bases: TGTGCCAGCAGCGAAGACAGATATAGTGAAGCTTTCTTT.